The clone carrying this TCR beta chain was seen many times. Its target is unknown. 5'RACE template switching added a universal primer site and UMIs to TCR cDNA. TCRdb re-called the 5' RACE reads through MiXCR, storing one row per CDR3 protein. The sample carries some 350,000 distinct CDR3 sequences, 8.7% recorded once. The sample originates from a study of T cells after yellow fever vaccination. Study details: The fractions with low cell numbers were processed using SMART-Seq v4 Ultra Low Input.

This CDR3 contains 14 residues. The germline V and J ends were trimmed by 9 bases and 6 bases, with 20 bases remaining between them. Regarding the study as a whole: Booster sampling recovered most clones from primary vaccination (around 96% CD4, just over 85% CD8).

The material was PBMCs, obtained on the day of the first yellow fever vaccination. This clonotype originated in a man aged 18 to 35 who received the YFV17D yellow fever vaccine. The chain has TRBV12-3 or TRBV12-4 and TRBJ1-2; no firm D call. The CDR3 is CARSRRRARNGYTF. Here the CDR3 DNA reads TGTGCCAGGAGTCGAAGGAGGGCGAGAAATGGCTACACCTTC.